This is a list of T cell receptor beta chains from one sample in a study of blood T cell repertoires in COVID-19. The table came from immunoSEQ multiplex PCR; TCRdb's copy has only in-frame clones and leaves some out. The sample records over 200,000 clones, about 90% being singletons. The sequencing sample was made of peripheral blood. These receptors were obtained from a man aged 40-49 years with active or convalescent COVID-19. Both conserved end residues are part of each CDR3. D genes are given only for firm matches. Rows give clone size only sometimes, using once, few, many, or a class for an expanded clone.

J,V,size,D,DNA,CDR3
TRBJ2-3,TRBV27,NA,TRBD2,TGTGCCAGCAGTTTTAGCGGGCCCACAGATACGCAGTATTTT,CASSFSGPTDTQYF
TRBJ2-5,TRBV3-1/TRBV3-2,NA,TRBD2,TGTGCCAGCAGCCATGGACTAGCGGGGAACCAAGAGACCCAGTACTTC,CASSHGLAGNQETQYF
TRBJ2-3,TRBV29-1,NA,NA,TGCAGCGTTGATATCTACCACGAAGCAGATACGCAGTATTTT,CSVDIYHEADTQYF
TRBJ2-1,TRBV28,NA,NA,TGTGCCAGCAGTTCTCCCCATACTCCTCATTCGGTTGAGCAGTTCTTC,CASSSPHTPHSVEQFF
TRBJ2-7,TRBV25-1,NA,TRBD1,TGTGCCAGCAGCCTCACTTGGGACAGCTCCTACGAGCAGTACTTC,CASSLTWDSSYEQYF
TRBJ1-1,TRBV2,NA,TRBD1,TGTGCCAGCAGTGAAGGTACAGGGGGCACTGAAGCTTTCTTT,CASSEGTGGTEAFF
TRBJ1-3,TRBV27,NA,NA,TGTGCCAGCAGTCTCAGGGGCCCCTCTGGAAACACCATATATTTT,CASSLRGPSGNTIYF
TRBJ1-4,TRBV6-5,NA,TRBD1,TGTGCCAGCAGTTTACGGACAGGGTGGGGAAAACTGTTTTTT,CASSLRTGWGKLFF
TRBJ1-6,TRBV14,NA,NA,TGTGCCAGCAGCCTGGCGCGGAGTTCACCCCTCCACTTT,CASSLARSSPLHF
TRBJ1-5,TRBV6-1,NA,TRBD1,TGTGCCAGCAGTGTGATGGGGACAGGGGACAATCAGCCCCAGCATTTT,CASSVMGTGDNQPQHF
TRBJ2-1,TRBV27,NA,NA,TGTGCCAGCAGTACACAGGGCCATGAGCAGTTCTTC,CASSTQGHEQFF
TRBJ2-2,TRBV5-1,few,NA,TGCGCCAGCAGCTTGGGCGGGACTAACACCGGGGAGCTGTTTTTT,CASSLGGTNTGELFF